The 26 T cell receptor beta chains presented below share a single source sample, sequenced in a study of OX40 agonist ivuxolimab in advanced cancers. Data came from immunoSEQ multiplex PCR; TCRdb stores just in-frame clones and leaves some out. Among under 60,000 clones listed, roughly 80% were seen once. The source was CD4+ or CD8+ T cells sorted from blood, collected in a trial of the OX40 agonist ivuxolimab. The receptor set was obtained from an adult with an advanced solid tumor such as melanoma, head and neck, liver or kidney cancer.

V gene TRBV9 combines with J gene TRBJ2-3, with 10 bases identical to TRBD1. V lost 4 bases and J lost 2; bases outside the gene matches: 10. Germline CDR1 SGDLS, CDR2 YYNGEE. CDR3 size: 17 residues. CDR3 residues: CASSIGTGVKNTDTQYF. The CDR3 nucleotides read TGTGCCAGCAGCATCGGGACAGGGGTGAAGAACACAGATACGCAGTATTTT. Drawing the rest from reference TRBV9 and TRBJ2-3, the complete variable domain is DSGVTQTPKHLITATGQRVTLRCSPRSGDLSVYWYQQSLDQGLQFLIQYYNGEERAKGNILERFSAQQFPDLHSELNLSSLELGDSALYFCASSIGTGVKNTDTQYFGPGTRLTVL.

V and J are TRBV7-3 and TRBJ2-3, with 8 bases lining up with TRBD2. CDR1 and CDR2 from the germline V gene are SGHTA and FQGTGA. This CDR3 contains 17 residues. V trimming: 3 bases; J trimming: 3 bases; junction bases outside the gene matches: 11. The CDR3 bases are TGTGCCAGCAGCTTTTTTGGTTCGGGAGGGAGAACAGATACGCAGTATTTT. Its translation is CASSFFGSGGRTDTQYF.

This chain uses TRBV19 with TRBJ1-3; TRBD1 matches 7 bases. Germline V gene data show CDR1 as LNHDA and CDR2 as SQIVND (reference sequence). This CDR3 has 17 residues. V lost 6 bases to trimming and J lost 0 bases; unmatched junction nucleotides: 11. As DNA, the CDR3 is TGTGCCAGTAGCCCGACCGGACAGGAGATCTCTGGAAACACCATATATTTT. Translating it yields CASSPTGQEISGNTIYF.

The gene calls are TRBV4-2 and TRBJ2-5; 11 nucleotides agree with TRBD2. The CDR3 covers 18 residues. Germline V gives CDR1 LGHNA, CDR2 YNFKEQ. After removal of 0 bases from V and 4 bases from J, the junction contained 10 bases not matched to a gene. CDR3 in amino acids: CASSQEFNRLAGGETQYF. The CDR3 DNA is TGTGCCAGCAGCCAAGAATTTAACCGGCTAGCGGGGGGAGAGACCCAGTACTTC.

The CDR3 region has the DNA TGTGCCAGCAGCCGTCCGGGCGACAGGCTTAGCACAGATACGCAGTATTTT. It specifies CASSRPGDRLSTDTQYF. V and J are TRBV14 and TRBJ2-3; tentatively, D is TRBD1 (6 bases). This CDR3 has 17 amino acids. CDR1 SGHDN and CDR2 FVKESK come from the germline V gene. V was cut by 4 bases and J by 0 bases, with 17 bases left in between.

V and J are TRBV2 and TRBJ1-2; D perhaps matches TRBD1 (6 bases). This CDR3 has 14 residues. Germline lookup yields CDR1 SNHLY and CDR2 FYNNEI. Trimming shortened V by 5 bases and J by 4 bases, and 14 bases separated the two germline ends. Here the CDR3 DNA reads TGTGCCAGCAGTACCGGACAGTTTGGCTATGGCTACACCTTC. It yields the protein CASSTGQFGYGYTF.

The rearrangement links TRBV5-4 to TRBJ2-7; 8 bases align to TRBD1. V was pared by 4 bases and J by 3 bases, with 12 bases of the junction left unmatched. Germline CDR1 reads SGHNT; CDR2 reads YYREEE (reference sequence). The CDR3 is made up of 16 amino acids. CDR3 in amino acids: CASSHRTGKDLYEQYF. CDR3 in DNA: TGTGCCAGCAGCCACCGGACAGGGAAAGACCTCTACGAGCAGTACTTC.

V and J are TRBV7-6 and TRBJ2-3, with 9 nucleotides matching TRBD2. Germline CDR1 reads SGHVS; CDR2 reads FNYEAQ. CDR3 size: 16 residues. V dropped 4 bases and J dropped 4; count of bases not matched to a gene: 9. CDR3 nucleotide sequence: TGTGCCAGCAGCTCAGCAGGGACTAGCTTCGCAGATACGCAGTATTTT. Translating gives CASSSAGTSFADTQYF.

DNA for the CDR3: TGTGCCAGCAGCTTAGGTCGGGGAACCGGGGAGCTGTTTTTT. This sequence encodes CASSLGRGTGELFF. This chain connects TRBV7-6 to TRBJ2-2, with D perhaps matching TRBD2 (5 bases). This CDR3 has 14 residues. V dropped 1 base and J dropped 5 bases, with 8 bases sitting between them. CDR1 and CDR2 from the germline V gene are SGHVS and FNYEAQ.

The V and J genes are TRBV11-3 and TRBJ1-3; D is unclear. Deletions cut 1 base from V and 2 bases from J, with 9 bases between. Looked up from germline, CDR1 is SGHNT and CDR2 is YENEEA. The CDR3 totals 15 residues. The CDR3 protein is CASSLGSGAGNTIYF. Written as DNA, the CDR3 is TGTGCCAGCAGCTTAGGCTCTGGAGCTGGAAACACCATATATTTT.

The rearrangement joins TRBV7-2 to TRBJ2-7; TRBD1 agrees at 8 bases. CDR3 length equals 16 residues. Germline values: CDR1 SGHTA, CDR2 FQGNSA. J lost 2 bases, V lost 1 base, and 7 bases had no gene match. The CDR3 nucleotides read TGTGCCAGCAGCTTAGGGCCCCAGGGGGCACCCTACGAGCAGTACTTC. This sequence encodes CASSLGPQGAPYEQYF.

The chain has TRBV6-5 and TRBJ1-2; D not certain. The CDR3 is made up of 12 amino acids. CDR1 is MNHEY, CDR2 SVGAGI, per germline. V was trimmed by 6 bases and J by 7 bases, leaving 12 bases between them. In DNA form, the CDR3 reads TGTGCCAGCAGCGAAGCTCGGGGTGGCTACACCTTC. This encodes CASSEARGGYTF.

The V gene is TRBV6-5, the J gene TRBJ1-6; D remains unclear. V was shortened by 6 bases and J by 7 bases, with 10 bases between the two germline ends. Looked up from germline, CDR1 is MNHEY and CDR2 is SVGAGI. The CDR3 spans 13 residues. The CDR3 DNA follows: TGTGCCAGCAGCCCCGCTCTGAATTCACCCCTCCACTTT. Translation gives CASSPALNSPLHF.

The genes are TRBV5-1 and TRBJ1-6, with 8 bases lining up with TRBD1. This CDR3 has 16 residues. Germline CDR1 SGHRS, CDR2 YFSETQ. Losses at the gene ends were 5 bases for V and 5 bases for J; bases not matched to a gene: 9. Here the CDR3 reads CASSSGGFFNNSPLHF. The CDR3 DNA sequence: TGCGCCAGCAGTTCAGGGGGCTTCTTCAATAATTCACCCCTCCACTTT.

V and J are TRBV30 and TRBJ1-5; D gene uncertain. V dropped 2 bases and J dropped 7 bases, with 9 bases sitting between them. Per the germline V gene, CDR1 is GTSNPN and CDR2 is SVGIG (reference sequence). This CDR3 region has 12 residues. CDR3 DNA sequence: TGTGCCTGGAGTACAGTGGGACAGCCCCAGCATTTT. Protein sequence: CAWSTVGQPQHF.

This clone was seen a few times. The chain joins TRBV23-1 to TRBJ2-4, with D perhaps matching TRBD1 (6 bases). TRBV23-1 is flagged as an ORF with uncertain function. Trimming pared 4 bases from V and 0 bases from J, leaving 10 bases between. The CDR3 sequence is 15 residues long. CDR3 sequence (DNA): TGCGCCAGCAGTCGGCCAGGGGTAGCCAAAAACATTCAGTACTTC. Residues: CASSRPGVAKNIQYF.

This chain joins TRBV30 and TRBJ1-2, with 7 bases lining up with TRBD1. Germline-derived CDR1 and CDR2 are GTSNPN and SVGIG (reference sequence). The CDR3 sequence is 14 residues long. V dropped 3 bases and J dropped 8; count of bases not matched to a gene: 12. CDR3 region: CAWSKNRDSIGYTF. The CDR3 coding sequence is TGTGCCTGGAGCAAGAATCGGGACAGCATCGGCTACACCTTC.

In its sample, this clone was seen a few times. The genes are TRBV5-1 and TRBJ2-3; 14 nucleotides align to TRBD2. CDR1 and CDR2 from the germline V gene are SGHRS and YFSETQ. This CDR3 has 19 residues. V lost 2 bases and J lost 6; bases outside the gene matches: 14. Written as DNA, the CDR3 is TGCGCCAGCAGCTTTCGCCCCCTGACTAGCGGGGGGGCGTATGATACGCAGTATTTT. Protein product: CASSFRPLTSGGAYDTQYF.

V and J are TRBV28 and TRBJ2-2; D is possibly TRBD2 (6 bases). Deletions cut 7 bases from V and 4 bases from J, with 13 bases between. Germline values: CDR1 MDHEN, CDR2 SYDVKM. The CDR3 sequence is 14 residues long. The CDR3 reads CASTGGIGTGELFF. The CDR3 DNA reads as TGTGCCAGCACCGGAGGGATCGGCACCGGGGAGCTGTTTTTT. Complete variable domain (other parts from reference TRBV28 and TRBJ2-2): DVKVTQSSRYLVKRTGEKVFLECVQDMDHENMFWYRQDPGLGLRLIYFSYDVKMKEKGDIPEGYSVSREKKERFSLILESASTNQTSMYLCASTGGIGTGELFFGEGSRLTVL.

J is TRBJ2-7 and V is TRBV18; 13 nucleotides line up with TRBD2. Losses at the gene ends were 4 bases for V and 1 base for J; bases not matched to a gene: 7. This CDR3 is built from 17 residues. Germline V lookup: CDR1 KGHSH, CDR2 LQKENI. CDR3 residues: CASSRTSGGAGSYEQYF. In DNA, the CDR3 is TGTGCCAGCTCACGAACTAGCGGGGGGGCCGGGTCCTACGAGCAGTACTTC.

The gene calls are TRBV7-8 and TRBJ2-2; D gene ambiguous. Germline assignment: CDR1 SGHVS and CDR2 FQNEAQ. CDR3 length equals 16 residues. Deletions cut 5 bases from V and 0 bases from J, with 13 bases between. CDR3 residues: CASSALRVANTGELFF. The CDR3, as DNA: TGTGCCAGCAGCGCCTTAAGGGTAGCGAACACCGGGGAGCTGTTTTTT.

This clone was recorded a few times. In DNA, the CDR3 is TGTGCCAGCAGCACAATACTAGCGGGGCGCCAAGAGACCCAGTACTTC. Residues: CASSTILAGRQETQYF. The chain recombines TRBV11-2 with TRBJ2-5, with TRBD2 matching over 10 bases. The junction had 7 bases not matched to a gene; V was cut back by 5 bases and J by 1 base. The CDR3 is made up of 16 amino acids. Per germline, CDR1 SGHAT and CDR2 FQNNGV.

The rearrangement uses TRBV7-9 and TRBJ1-2; possible D gene TRBD1, 5 bases. The CDR3 consists of 13 residues. Per germline, CDR1 SEHNR and CDR2 FQNEAQ (reference sequence). Trimming took 1 base from V and 6 from J, leaving 9 bases between them. CDR3 sequence: CASSLETVDGYTF. The CDR3 region has the DNA TGTGCCAGCAGCTTAGAGACAGTTGATGGCTACACCTTC.

The V and J genes are TRBV28 and TRBJ1-2; the D is unclear. This CDR3 region has 12 residues. V lost 3 bases and J lost 6, with 8 bases in between. In germline, CDR1 is MDHEN, CDR2 SYDVKM. In nucleotides, the CDR3 is TGTGCCAGCAGTTTGGAGTGGAATGGCTACACCTTC. Translation gives CASSLEWNGYTF.

The V gene is TRBV18, the J gene TRBJ1-5, with a tentative D call TRBD1 (6 bases). CDR3 length equals 14 residues. Trimming removed 2 bases at V and 4 bases at J, with 9 bases between. Germline V lookup: CDR1 KGHSH, CDR2 LQKENI. Here the CDR3 reads CASSPGGGNQPQHF. The CDR3 DNA follows: TGTGCCAGCTCACCAGGGGGCGGGAATCAGCCCCAGCATTTT.

This clone was picked up a small number of times. The V call is TRBV7-2, the J call TRBJ2-2, with 12 nucleotides matching TRBD2. The CDR3 sequence is 15 residues long. Germline V gene data show CDR1 as SGHTA and CDR2 as FQGNSA. V trimming: 1 base; J trimming: 7 bases; junction bases outside the gene matches: 1. The CDR3: CASSLGLAGDGELFF. DNA of the CDR3: TGTGCCAGCAGCTTAGGACTAGCGGGGGACGGGGAGCTGTTTTTT.